The entry that follows covers one T cell receptor beta chain sequence. This specimen belongs to a study of radiotherapy plus CTLA-4 blockade in lung cancer. With V trimmed by 11 bases and J by 5 bases, 13 bases remained unmatched. The CDR3 has 15 amino acids. Germline V lookup: CDR1 MNHNY, CDR2 SVGAGI (reference sequence). Measured with immunoSEQ multiplex PCR; TCRdb has only the in-frame clones, and not every one. The sample consists of about 49,000 clones, around 83% of them appearing once. V gene TRBV6-6 combines with J gene TRBJ2-3; 10 bases align to TRBD2. Source: peripheral blood, taken from a patient treated with radiotherapy plus ipilimumab. This clonotype was obtained from a human donor with non-small cell lung cancer whose response to radiotherapy plus ipilimumab could not be evaluated. CDR3 coding DNA: TGTGCCGTTGGAAAGCGGGAGGGCCAGAAAGATACGCAGTATTTT. Its translation: CAVGKREGQKDTQYF.